This note documents a single TCR beta chain sequence. Its specificity is unknown. This sample is part of a study of T cell responses to AZD1222 COVID-19 vaccine. Regarding the study as a whole: It should be noted that donors were predominantly white British and more often female, and clonal diversity was possibly underestimated. CD4 TCRs associated with vaccination spanned spike, dominating at 160-218 and 743-854. Only a handful of AZD1222 recipients were seropositive at baseline.

With 0 bases clipped from V and 4 bases from J, the junction kept 3 bases outside the gene matches. Germline values: CDR1 MGHRA, CDR2 YSYEKL. CDR3 size: 16 residues. Here immunoSEQ multiplex PCR was the method, and the copy in TCRdb shows in-frame clones only, minus some. The table lists about 110,000 clones, roughly 90% of them singletons, with under 20% in the top ten. The sample was peripheral blood, taken on day 0 of AZD1222 vaccination. The rearrangement joins TRBV4-1 to TRBJ1-2; TRBD1 agrees at 12 bases. This sequence was found in an adult in good health. CDR3 protein: CASSQEPGQGAYGYTF. DNA of the CDR3: TGCGCCAGCAGCCAAGAGCCGGGACAGGGGGCCTATGGCTACACCTTC.